The 32 T cell receptor beta chains presented below share a single source sample, sequenced in a study of cytomegalovirus exposure and HLA in healthy donors. 60 Vbeta and 13 Jbeta primers were used in PCR. TCRdb's table, derived via immunoSEQ multiplex PCR, lists solely in-frame clones and lacks some. The data contain 120,000 or so clones, over 60% of them seen just once; the ten biggest clones take up 0.95% to 1.5%. The sequenced material came from PBMCs. Receptors were obtained from a female donor in good health and CMV-seronegative.

This clone was detected only a few times. The genes are TRBV5-4 and TRBJ2-5; 7 bases are a match to TRBD1. The CDR3 is 12 residues long. With V trimmed by 0 bases and J by 13 bases, 6 bases remained unmatched. CDR1 is SGHNT and CDR2 is YYREEE in the germline V gene (reference sequence). The DNA for the CDR3 is TGTGCCAGCAGCTTGGGGGACAGCCCCCCGTACTTC. The encoded protein is CASSLGDSPPYF.

This chain links TRBV2 with TRBJ2-3; TRBD2 matches 10 bases. CDR3 length equals 14 residues. Germline CDR1 and CDR2: SNHLY and FYNNEI. The V and J ends lost 6 bases and 6 bases, in that order; junction bases with no gene match: 6. For the CDR3, the DNA is TGTGCCAGCAGGCCGCGAGCGGGGGGGGATACGCAGTATTTT. Translation gives CASRPRAGGDTQYF.

The V gene is TRBV10-3, the J gene TRBJ2-7; D might be TRBD1 (5 bases). In germline, CDR1 is ENHRY, CDR2 SYGVKD. V was shortened by 11 bases and J by 0 bases, with 11 bases between the two germline ends. CDR3 size: 12 residues. CDR3 sequence reads: CAAADSSYEQYF. CDR3 nucleotide sequence: TGTGCCGCCGCTGACAGCTCCTACGAGCAGTACTTC.

J is TRBJ2-2 and V is TRBV28; 13 bases map to TRBD2. This CDR3 comprises 15 residues. With 7 bases clipped from V and 4 bases from J, the junction kept 3 bases outside the gene matches. Germline loops: CDR1 MDHEN, CDR2 SYDVKM. The CDR3: CASNRLAGGTGELFF. In DNA, the CDR3 is TGTGCCAGCAACCGACTAGCGGGAGGCACCGGGGAGCTGTTTTTT.

In this sample, this clone turned up a few times. The chain is built from TRBV12-5 and TRBJ1-6, with D unclear. Trimming removed 5 bases at V and 9 bases at J, with 11 bases between. Germline V gene lookup returns CDR1 LGHNT and CDR2 FRNRAP. This CDR3 has 13 amino acids. The CDR3, as DNA: TGTGCTAGTGGTCAAAACAGAGTTTCACCCCTCCACTTT. This translates into CASGQNRVSPLHF. The entire variable domain, with the rest obtained from reference TRBV12-5 and TRBJ1-6, is as follows: DARVTQTPRHKVTEMGQEVTMRCQPILGHNTVFWYRQTMMQGLELLAYFRNRAPLDDSGMPKDRFSAEMPDATLATLKIQPSEPRDSAVYFCASGQNRVSPLHFGNGTRLTVT.

V gene TRBV6-1 combines with J gene TRBJ2-7; possible D gene TRBD1, 6 bases. The V and J ends lost 6 bases and 1 base respectively, with 16 bases between them. CDR1 is MNHNS and CDR2 is SASEGT in the germline V gene. The CDR3 runs to 15 residues. CDR3 DNA: TGTGCCAGCAGGGATAACAGGGTCCCATCCTACGAGCAGTACTTC. This encodes CASRDNRVPSYEQYF.

V is TRBV4-2 and J is TRBJ2-1, with D possibly matching TRBD1 (5 bases). The V gene lost 1 base and the J gene lost 6 bases, with 13 bases spanning the gap. There are 15 residues in the CDR3. CDR1 and CDR2 (germline): LGHNA, YNFKEQ. The CDR3 DNA reads TGTGCCAGCAGCCAAGTTTCGGGTAGGGGCAATGAGCAGTTCTTC. It translates to CASSQVSGRGNEQFF.

The V gene is TRBV9, the J gene TRBJ2-4, with 7 nucleotides matching TRBD1. V lost 4 bases and J lost 12; bases outside the gene matches: 10. Germline V lookup: CDR1 SGDLS, CDR2 YYNGEE. This CDR3 has 13 residues. The CDR3 region is CASSTDRQGSQYF. The CDR3 nucleotides read TGTGCCAGCAGCACGGACAGGCAGGGCAGTCAGTACTTC.

V and J are TRBV7-8 and TRBJ2-1; 7 nucleotides match TRBD1. The CDR3 is made up of 16 amino acids. Germline values: CDR1 SGHVS, CDR2 FQNEAQ. V lost 5 bases, J lost 4 bases, and 11 bases stayed unmatched. CDR3 coding DNA: TGTGCCAGCAGCGAGAAAGACAGGGTGGGGTACAATGAGCAGTTCTTC. It yields the protein CASSEKDRVGYNEQFF.

This clone is a singleton in its sample. The gene calls are TRBV9 and TRBJ2-1, with 13 bases aligning to TRBD2. Trimming at V came to 6 bases and at J to 0 bases, leaving 9 bases not matched to a gene. The CDR3 extends over 18 amino acids. Germline V gene lookup returns CDR1 SGDLS and CDR2 YYNGEE. CDR3 in amino acids: CASNGLAGAQSSYNEQFF. DNA of the CDR3: TGTGCCAGCAACGGACTAGCGGGGGCCCAAAGCTCCTACAATGAGCAGTTCTTC.

This chain connects TRBV28 to TRBJ1-2; 9 nucleotides agree with TRBD1. The CDR3 runs 14 residues. Germline V gene data show CDR1 as MDHEN and CDR2 as SYDVKM. The V segment lost 7 bases and the J segment 4 bases; nucleotides outside the gene matches: 7. The CDR3 protein is CASNIGQGPYGYTF. The CDR3 bases are TGTGCCAGCAACATAGGACAGGGGCCCTATGGCTACACCTTC.

The chain recombines TRBV5-1 with TRBJ2-7; D remains ambiguous. Trimming cost V 6 bases and J 0 bases, with 16 bases left between them. This CDR3 contains 15 residues. Germline CDR1 reads SGHRS; CDR2 reads YFSETQ. The CDR3 loop reads CASTQAGRNSYEQYF. For the CDR3, the DNA is TGCGCCAGCACCCAGGCCGGCAGAAACTCCTACGAGCAGTACTTC.

Comment on this clone: Other DNA sequences within the sample encode an identical CDR3. The gene calls are TRBV14 and TRBJ1-5; D not certain. Germline-derived CDR1 and CDR2 are SGHDN and FVKESK. This CDR3 contains 13 residues. Trimming shortened V by 0 bases and J by 7 bases, and 7 bases separated the two germline ends. For the CDR3, the DNA is TGTGCCAGCAGCCAAGACAGTCTCCAGCCCCAGCATTTT. Translating it yields CASSQDSLQPQHF.

The chain recombines TRBV30 with TRBJ1-3; D not resolved. Germline V CDR1 and CDR2: GTSNPN, SVGIG (reference sequence). The V end lost 5 bases, the J end lost 0 bases, and 8 bases lay between the germline ends. This CDR3 contains 13 residues. The CDR3 bases are TGTGCCTGGGCCGGGTCCTCTGGAAACACCATATATTTT. Protein: CAWAGSSGNTIYF.

The chain couples TRBV28 to TRBJ2-3; 11 nucleotides agree with TRBD2. The junction had 11 bases not matched to a gene; V was cut back by 4 bases and J by 2 bases. CDR1 is MDHEN, CDR2 SYDVKM, per germline. CDR3 length: 18 amino acids. The CDR3 here is CASSSRLAGRGYTDTQYF. In DNA, the CDR3 is TGTGCCAGCAGTTCCAGACTAGCGGGAAGAGGGTACACAGATACGCAGTATTTT.

This sequence joins TRBV7-9 and TRBJ1-3; a weak D match, TRBD1 (6 bases). The V gene lost 7 bases and the J gene lost 4 bases, with 11 bases spanning the gap. The CDR3 runs to 13 residues. Germline V CDR1 and CDR2: SEHNR, FQNEAQ (reference sequence). The chain's CDR3 is CASIDRTGNTIYF. The CDR3 DNA sequence: TGTGCCAGCATCGACAGGACCGGAAACACCATATATTTT.

The V call is TRBV18, the J call TRBJ2-1; 7 bases fit TRBD1. Germline CDR1 and CDR2: KGHSH and LQKENI. V shed 5 bases and J 4 bases; nucleotides not matched to a gene: 14. This CDR3 has 17 residues. In DNA form, the CDR3 reads TGTGCCAGCTCATCACTTAGCCGGGACAGAACATACAATGAGCAGTTCTTC. Translated: CASSSLSRDRTYNEQFF.

This sequence joins TRBV19 and TRBJ1-5, with 7 positions matching TRBD1. V was clipped by 8 bases and J by 3 bases; unmatched bases: 13. Germline CDR1 is LNHDA and CDR2 is SQIVND (reference sequence). The CDR3 runs to 16 residues. CDR3 amino acids: CASADRTLWDNQPQHF. DNA of the CDR3: TGTGCCAGTGCGGACAGGACTCTTTGGGACAATCAGCCCCAGCATTTT.

The chain has TRBV7-2 and TRBJ1-2; D unclear. Looked up from germline, CDR1 is SGHTA and CDR2 is FQGNSA. The CDR3 is 13 amino acids. The V end lost 4 bases, the J end lost 0 bases, and 6 bases lay between the germline ends. CDR3 bases: TGTGCCAGCAGCTCGACACCTAACTATGGCTACACCTTC. It specifies CASSSTPNYGYTF.

About this clone itself: One junction end disagrees with the germline gene, perhaps due to a read error. V usage is TRBV5-1 and J usage is TRBJ1-6; the match to TRBD1 covers 8 bases. The germline V gene encodes CDR1 SGHRS and CDR2 YFSETQ. The CDR3 runs to 15 residues. CDR3 nucleotide sequence: TGCGCCGGCAGCTTGGAGCCAGGGGGCGCTTCACCCCTCCACTTT. This sequence encodes CAGSLEPGGASPLHF. Full variable domain (outside the CDR3, taken from reference TRBV5-1 and TRBJ1-6): KAGVTQTPRYLIKTRGQQVTLSCSPISGHRSVSWYQQTPGQGLQFLFEYFSETQRNKGNFPGRFSGRQFSNSRSEMNVSTLELGDSALYLCAGSLEPGGASPLHFGNGTRLTVT.

The rearrangement joins TRBV4-1 to TRBJ2-1; a possible D gene is TRBD2 (7 bases). The V gene's germline CDR1 is MGHRA and CDR2 YSYEKL. Trimming left V 4 bases short and J 7 bases short, with 23 bases between. The CDR3 is made up of 17 amino acids. CDR3: CASSRRGGLLVVNEQFF. The DNA for the CDR3 is TGCGCCAGCAGCCGAAGGGGGGGGCTTCTAGTTGTAAATGAGCAGTTCTTC.

DNA of the CDR3: TGCACCAGCAGCCAAGAGGGGACAGGGAAACAGCCCCAGCATTTT. This sequence encodes CTSSQEGTGKQPQHF. This chain joins TRBV1 and TRBJ1-5; the table's D call, TRBD1, has no DNA check behind it. TRBV1 is given as a pseudogene. The CDR3 contains 15 residues.

The chain's CDR3 is CASSAPRGNQPQHF. The CDR3 nucleotides read TGTGCCAGCAGCGCCCCCAGGGGTAATCAGCCCCAGCATTTT. The chain carries TRBV28 and TRBJ1-5, with D tentatively TRBD1 (6 bases). Between the trimmed V and J ends, which lost 6 bases and 4 bases, there was a span of 13 bases. Germline CDR1 reads MDHEN; CDR2 reads SYDVKM. This CDR3 spans 14 amino acids.

This chain uses TRBV2 with TRBJ2-1; the match to TRBD1 covers 10 bases. The CDR3 covers 14 residues. V shed 8 bases and J 5 bases; nucleotides not matched to a gene: 6. The V gene's germline CDR1 is SNHLY and CDR2 FYNNEI. CDR3 amino acids: CASHGGTGDNEQFF. The CDR3 nucleotides are TGTGCCAGCCATGGGGGGACAGGGGACAATGAGCAGTTCTTC.

V and J are TRBV4-1 and TRBJ1-4; 8 bases match TRBD1. The germline V gene has CDR1 MGHRA and CDR2 YSYEKL. The CDR3 length is 14 residues. Losses at the gene ends were 3 bases for V and 8 bases for J; bases not matched to a gene: 5. CDR3 loop: CASSQTGAREKLFF. CDR3 DNA sequence: TGCGCCAGCAGCCAGACAGGGGCGAGGGAAAAACTGTTTTTT.

This chain uses TRBV10-3 with TRBJ2-1, with 8 bases identical to TRBD2. Unmatched junction bases numbered 18, after V lost 10 bases and J lost 10 bases. This CDR3 has 15 residues. In germline, CDR1 is ENHRY, CDR2 SYGVKD. The chain's CDR3 is CATGGRGGFFGEQFF. CDR3 nucleotides: TGTGCCACGGGAGGACGCGGGGGGTTTTTTGGGGAGCAGTTCTTC.

This clone is a singleton in its sample. This chain joins TRBV30 and TRBJ1-4; D is ambiguous. Per germline, CDR1 GTSNPN and CDR2 SVGIG (reference sequence). This CDR3 spans 13 amino acids. V lost 4 bases and J lost 7, with 13 bases in between. This chain's CDR3 is CAWNKSGVEKLFF. The CDR3 DNA reads TGTGCCTGGAATAAGAGCGGAGTTGAAAAACTGTTTTTT.

The V call is TRBV19, the J call TRBJ2-2; weak D call: TRBD2 (5 bases). This CDR3 has 15 amino acids. Germline CDR1 LNHDA, CDR2 SQIVND (reference sequence). V lost 3 bases to trimming and J lost 3 bases, with 11 bases between them. CDR3 protein: CASSIPGLHTGELFF. Written as DNA, the CDR3 is TGTGCCAGTAGTATCCCCGGACTCCACACCGGGGAGCTGTTTTTT.

This chain links TRBV2 with TRBJ1-3, with unresolved D. The germline V gene has CDR1 SNHLY and CDR2 FYNNEI. Between the trimmed V and J ends, which lost 6 bases and 6 bases, there was a span of 12 bases. This CDR3 is built from 13 residues. In DNA, the CDR3 is TGTGCCAGCAGGGGGAGGTCCGAAAACACCATATATTTT. This translates into CASRGRSENTIYF.

The chain has TRBV30 and TRBJ1-2; tentatively, D is TRBD1 (5 bases). The length of the CDR3 is 13 residues. Germline V gene data show CDR1 as GTSNPN and CDR2 as SVGIG (reference sequence). Trimming cost V 2 bases and J 6 bases, with 13 bases left between them. For the CDR3, the DNA is TGTGCCTGGAGTCTGGGGGGGGTCGATGGCTACACCTTC. Translating it yields CAWSLGGVDGYTF. Full variable domain (rest looked up from reference TRBV30 and TRBJ1-2): SQTIHQWPATLVQPVGSPLSLECTVEGTSNPNLYWYRQAAGRGLQLLFYSVGIGQISSEVPQNLSASRPQDRQFILSSKKLLLSDSGFYLCAWSLGGVDGYTFGSGTRLTVV.

This clone was counted once. The CDR3 region has the DNA TGTGCCAGCTCACCACCCAGCGGGAGGGCCACTGAGCAGTTCTTC. Translated: CASSPPSGRATEQFF. The chain carries TRBV18 and TRBJ2-1; 10 nucleotides align to TRBD2. Per the germline V gene, CDR1 is KGHSH and CDR2 is LQKENI. CDR3 length equals 15 residues. The J segment lost 9 bases and the V segment lost 0 bases, leaving 5 bases of the junction unmatched.

As concerns this clone: The junction and the germline gene differ at one end; a read error may be behind it. V is TRBV30 and J is TRBJ2-2; the D is unclear. The CDR3 totals 12 residues. Per germline, CDR1 GTSNPN and CDR2 SVGIG (reference sequence). The CDR3 here is CARSRSSGELFF. CDR3 nucleotides: TGTGCCCGGAGCCGAAGCTCCGGGGAGCTGTTTTTT.